The rows below give T cell receptor beta chains drawn from one sample of a study of cytomegalovirus exposure and HLA in healthy donors. TCRdb's table, derived via immunoSEQ multiplex PCR, lists solely in-frame clones and lacks some. The sample contains 150,000 to 160,000 clones, around 80% of which appear only once. Sequencing input: PBMCs. Receptor source: a woman aged 40 to 55 in good health and CMV-seronegative. The CDR3 runs from the conserved cysteine through the conserved F or W. The D gene is left open where the match is weak. Size tells how often a clone was seen (once, few, many) or the class of an expanded clone, and some rows leave it out.

d_gene	v_gene	j_gene	abundance	CDR3nt	CDR3aa
TRBD2	TRBV10-3	TRBJ2-7	NA	TGTGCCATCACTAATCCTAGCGGGGGTTTCTACGAGCAGTACTTC	CAITNPSGGFYEQYF
NA	TRBV7-9	TRBJ2-3	NA	TGTGCCAGCACCTCCCTCACAGATACGCAGTATTTT	CASTSLTDTQYF
TRBD2	TRBV13	TRBJ2-1	NA	TGTGCCAGCCGCGGTGGTAGCGGGTACAACAATGAGCAGTTCTTC	CASRGGSGYNNEQFF
NA	TRBV28	TRBJ1-4	NA	TGTGCCAGCAGTTTAAGTCGGGGGTTGGAAAAACTGTTTTTT	CASSLSRGLEKLFF
TRBD2	TRBV10-3	TRBJ2-1	NA	TGTGCCATCAGTGAGCCTATGGGGAGGGTTGAGGCACATGAGCAGTTCTTC	CAISEPMGRVEAHEQFF
NA	TRBV6-6	TRBJ1-3	NA	TGTGCCAGCAACGTCGCCACAGGGACTGGAAACACCATATATTTT	CASNVATGTGNTIYF
TRBD1	TRBV5-1	TRBJ2-5	NA	TGCGCCAGCAGCGAACAGGGGGTCGGGGAGACCCAGTACTTC	CASSEQGVGETQYF
NA	TRBV4-1	TRBJ1-1	NA	TGCGCCAGCAGCCAAGTTAAGAACACTGAAGCTTTCTTT	CASSQVKNTEAFF
NA	TRBV6-6	TRBJ1-3	few	TGTGCCAGCACTAAAGTGGACACCATATATTTT	CASTKVDTIYF
TRBD1	TRBV18	TRBJ2-2	NA	TGTGCCAGCTCCCCGACAGGGACCGGGGAGCTGTTTTTT	CASSPTGTGELFF
TRBD1	TRBV6-1	TRBJ1-6	NA	TGTGCCAGCAGTGCCCTCGGACAGGGTTACTATAATTCACCCCTCCACTTT	CASSALGQGYYNSPLHF
NA	TRBV19	TRBJ2-3	NA	TGTGCCAGTAGTCAAACTTCAGGGGTTCTACGGGGCACAGATACGCAGTATTTT	CASSQTSGVLRGTDTQYF
NA	TRBV7-9	TRBJ1-3	NA	TGTGCCAGCAGCTCACGTCTGGGCCTCCCCACCGGAAACACCATATATTTT	CASSSRLGLPTGNTIYF
NA	TRBV19	TRBJ1-1	many	TGTGCCAGTGGAAGGCGGGGGGACCTGAACACTGAAGCTTTCTTT	CASGRRGDLNTEAFF
NA	TRBV6-4	TRBJ2-2	NA	TGTGCCAGCAGTGGGGAGCGGACGCGAGGGGAGCTGTTTTTT	CASSGERTRGELFF
TRBD2	TRBV9	TRBJ2-1	NA	TGTGCCAGCAGCGTAGGGCTAGCGGATTACAATGAGCAGTTCTTC	CASSVGLADYNEQFF
TRBD2	TRBV6-5	TRBJ2-7	NA	TGTGCCAGCAGTCCCGGGCTAGCGGGATCAGACGAGCAGTACTTC	CASSPGLAGSDEQYF
NA	TRBV6-1	TRBJ1-4	once	TGTGCCAGCAGTGTACAGGGCATCGAGGGAAAACTGTTTTTT	CASSVQGIEGKLFF
NA	TRBV5-1	TRBJ2-3	NA	TGCGCCAGCAGGACTTTAGGAGGCGCCACAGATACGCAGTATTTT	CASRTLGGATDTQYF
NA	TRBV19	TRBJ1-2	NA	TGTGCCAGTACTACAGGGTCGGGTGGCTACACCTTC	CASTTGSGGYTF
TRBD1	TRBV5-6	TRBJ1-1	NA	TGTGCCAGCTCGGGACAGGACCTCTTCAGAGCTTTCTTT	CASSGQDLFRAFF
NA	TRBV11-2	TRBJ2-1	NA	TGTGCCAGCGATGGGGGGAGGCGCTTACGAAAAGACAATGAGCAGTTCTTC	CASDGGRRLRKDNEQFF
TRBD1	TRBV6-5	TRBJ1-2	NA	TGTGCCAGCAGCCGACAGGGGGAAAACTATGGCTACACCTTC	CASSRQGENYGYTF
TRBD1	TRBV28	TRBJ2-7	NA	TGTGCCAGCATTCCCTCTGGAGGGACAGGTACCTACGAGCAGTACTTC	CASIPSGGTGTYEQYF
TRBD1	TRBV6-5	TRBJ1-1	NA	TGTGCCAGCAGTTACTCTCGACAGGGGAACACTGAAGCTTTCTTT	CASSYSRQGNTEAFF
NA	TRBV30	TRBJ1-2	NA	TGTGCCTGGAGTCCTGACACTAGGGGCTACACCTTC	CAWSPDTRGYTF
NA	TRBV2	TRBJ1-2	NA	TGTGCCAGCAGCCCAACGGGACTTCCAGCTAACTATGGCTACACCTTC	CASSPTGLPANYGYTF
NA	TRBV6-4	TRBJ2-5	NA	TGTGCCAGCAGTCCTAGGGAGACCCAGTACTTC	CASSPRETQYF
TRBD1	TRBV7-6	TRBJ1-4	few	TGTGCCAGCAGCTTGCGGACAGGGGGAACTGAAAAACTGTTTTTT	CASSLRTGGTEKLFF
NA	TRBV5-6	TRBJ2-1	once	TGTGCCAGCAGCTTGGGGCATGTGGGGGCGCACAATGAGCAGTTCTTC	CASSLGHVGAHNEQFF
TRBD2	TRBV29-1	TRBJ2-3	NA	TGCAGCGTTCTACGGGGGGGCCCGGATACGCAGTATTTT	CSVLRGGPDTQYF
TRBD1	TRBV7-6	TRBJ2-7	NA	TGTGCCAGCAGCTCCGTCCCGGGACAGGGGATAAGCTCCTACGAGCAGTACTTC	CASSSVPGQGISSYEQYF
NA	TRBV5-1	TRBJ1-1	NA	TGCGCCAGCAGCTTGGAAGTGCAGGGTGGAGCTTTCTTT	CASSLEVQGGAFF
NA	TRBV7-2	TRBJ2-7	NA	TGTGCCAGCAGCCCCCACCGGAGTAGACTAGGTGCCTACGAGCAGTACTTC	CASSPHRSRLGAYEQYF
NA	TRBV5-6	TRBJ2-3	NA	TGTGCCAGCAGCCCAACTAGCACAGATACGCAGTATTTT	CASSPTSTDTQYF
NA	TRBV4-1	TRBJ1-1	few	TGCGCCAGCAGCCAGCCGACAGCGCAACCCTCTGAAGCTTTCTTT	CASSQPTAQPSEAFF
TRBD1	TRBV29-1	TRBJ2-7	NA	TGCAGCGTGAGCCGCGGCGACAGGGGATACGAGCAGTACTTC	CSVSRGDRGYEQYF
NA	TRBV5-4	TRBJ2-7	NA	TGTGCCAGCAGCTCATCGGACAGTTCCTACGAGCAGTACTTC	CASSSSDSSYEQYF
TRBD1	TRBV28	TRBJ2-3	NA	TGTGCCAGCAGGCTCTGGACAGGGGGCACAGATACGCAGTATTTT	CASRLWTGGTDTQYF
TRBD1	TRBV6-1	TRBJ1-2	NA	TGTGCCAGCAGGGGACAGAGCTATGGCTACACCTTC	CASRGQSYGYTF
TRBD2	TRBV5-5	TRBJ2-7	few	TGTGCCAGCAGCCAGGGACCTAGCGGATACGAGCAGTACTTC	CASSQGPSGYEQYF
NA	TRBV5-6	TRBJ2-7	NA	TGTGCCAGCAGCTTGTACCCCGTGCCAGTCCTGCCTGACGAGCAGTACTTC	CASSLYPVPVLPDEQYF
TRBD1	TRBV10-3	TRBJ1-2	NA	TGTGCCATCAGTGCCGGGACAGTCTATGGCTACACCTTC	CAISAGTVYGYTF
TRBD1	TRBV9	TRBJ1-2	NA	TGTGCCAGCAGCGTAGGCAGGGGGATGTCCTATGGCTACACCTTC	CASSVGRGMSYGYTF
NA	TRBV11-3	TRBJ1-1	NA	TGTGCCAGCAGCTTAGCGGTAGGGGTGGGCACTGAAGCTTTCTTT	CASSLAVGVGTEAFF
NA	TRBV18	TRBJ1-1	NA	TGTGCCAGCAATGGGGGGGCGATCACTGAAGCTTTCTTT	CASNGGAITEAFF
NA	TRBV7-8	TRBJ1-1	NA	TGTGCCAGCAGCCCCTCCCAAACTTATCTAGCAGCTTTCTTT	CASSPSQTYLAAFF
NA	TRBV7-2	TRBJ2-7	NA	TGTGCCAGCAGCAAGGGGACACTCACCTACGAGCAGTACTTC	CASSKGTLTYEQYF
TRBD1	TRBV7-9	TRBJ1-1	NA	TGTGCCAGCAGCGGTACGACAGGGGGCAACACTGAAGCTTTCTTT	CASSGTTGGNTEAFF
NA	TRBV7-9	TRBJ2-7	many	TGTGCCAGCAGCCCTTACCCACAGTACTCCTACGAGCAGTACTTC	CASSPYPQYSYEQYF
NA	TRBV7-9	TRBJ2-1	NA	TGTGCCAGCAGCTTAGTTCATGGGGGAGGCTACAGAAATGAGCAGTTCTTC	CASSLVHGGGYRNEQFF
TRBD1	TRBV6-1	TRBJ2-2	NA	TGTGCCAGCAGTCCCGCCGGGACAGCCACCGGGGAGCTGTTTTTT	CASSPAGTATGELFF
NA	TRBV19	TRBJ2-7	NA	TGTGCCAGTACCCCTTCCCGGGGATCCCCGCAGAAGTACTTC	CASTPSRGSPQKYF
TRBD1	TRBV29-1	TRBJ1-5	NA	TGCAGCGTTGAAGAGGGCGGGGACAGTCCCCAGCATTTT	CSVEEGGDSPQHF
TRBD1	TRBV6-6	TRBJ1-6	once	TGTGCCAGCAGTCGGGACAGCTCTAGTGATAATTCACCCCTCCACTTT	CASSRDSSSDNSPLHF